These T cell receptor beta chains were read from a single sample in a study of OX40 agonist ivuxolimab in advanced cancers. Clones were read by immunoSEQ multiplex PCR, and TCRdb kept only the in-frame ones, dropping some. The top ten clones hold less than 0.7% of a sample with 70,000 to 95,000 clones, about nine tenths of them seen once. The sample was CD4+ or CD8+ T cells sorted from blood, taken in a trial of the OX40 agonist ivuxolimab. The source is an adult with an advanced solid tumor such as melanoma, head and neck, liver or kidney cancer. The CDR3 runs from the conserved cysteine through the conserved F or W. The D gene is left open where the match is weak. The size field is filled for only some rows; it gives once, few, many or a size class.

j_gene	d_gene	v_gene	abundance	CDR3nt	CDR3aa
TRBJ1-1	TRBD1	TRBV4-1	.	TGCGCCAGCAGCCCCTGGACAGGGAACCAACGTGCCGAAGCTTTCTTT	CASSPWTGNQRAEAFF
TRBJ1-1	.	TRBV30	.	TGTGCCTGGAGTGTTCCGGGGGTTGCTTTCTTT	CAWSVPGVAFF
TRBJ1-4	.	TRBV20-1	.	TGCAGTGCTTATAATGAAAAACTGTTTTTT	CSAYNEKLFF
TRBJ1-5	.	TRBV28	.	TGTGCCAGCAGTCCCCCGGAGGGGCCCCAGCATTTT	CASSPPEGPQHF
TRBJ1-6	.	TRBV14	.	TGTGCCAGCAGCCAGGGCTCCTATAATTCACCCCTCCACTTT	CASSQGSYNSPLHF
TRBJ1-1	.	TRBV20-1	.	TGCAGTGCGATCATTGGGACTGAAGCTTTCTTT	CSAIIGTEAFF
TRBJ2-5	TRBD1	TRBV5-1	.	TGCGCCAGCAGCTTGGGAGGGACAGTCCAAGAGACCCAGTACTTC	CASSLGGTVQETQYF
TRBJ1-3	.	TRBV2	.	TGTGCCAGCAGTGTGCCGAGTAGCCCGACCTCTGGAAACACCATATATTTT	CASSVPSSPTSGNTIYF
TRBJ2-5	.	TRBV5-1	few	TGCGCCAGCAGCTTGAATGGACTGGAAGGAGAGACCCAGTACTTC	CASSLNGLEGETQYF
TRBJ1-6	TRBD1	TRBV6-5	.	TGTGCCAGCAGTTACGGGACAGGAACTGATTCACCCCTCCACTTT	CASSYGTGTDSPLHF
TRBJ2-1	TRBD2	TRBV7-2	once	TGTGCCAGCAGCTTAGGAGCGGGGTCCTGGGAGCAGTTCTTC	CASSLGAGSWEQFF
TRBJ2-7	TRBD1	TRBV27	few	TGTGCCAGCAGGAAGCGGGACAGGGGTACCTACGAGCAGTACTTC	CASRKRDRGTYEQYF
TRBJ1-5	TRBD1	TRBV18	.	TGTGCCAGCTCACCACTACAGGGGGTCTACGATAGCAATCAGCCCCAGCATTTT	CASSPLQGVYDSNQPQHF
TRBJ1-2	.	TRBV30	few	TGTGCCTGGAGTGTGTCGACTTATGGCTACACCTTC	CAWSVSTYGYTF
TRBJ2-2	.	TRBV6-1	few	TGTGCCAGCAGTGTATTGGCTAGTCGGACCGGGGAGCTGTTTTTT	CASSVLASRTGELFF
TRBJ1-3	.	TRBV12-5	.	TGTGCTAGTGGTTTAGGTTTTGGGGAAAGGGGAAACACCATATATTTT	CASGLGFGERGNTIYF
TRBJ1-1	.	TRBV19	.	TGTGCCAGTAGTTCACAGGGTCTCACTGAAGCTTTCTTT	CASSSQGLTEAFF
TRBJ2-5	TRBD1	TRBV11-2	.	TGTGCCAGCAGCTCGGACAGGGTTGGAGAGACCCAGTACTTC	CASSSDRVGETQYF
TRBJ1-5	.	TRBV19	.	TGTGCCAGTAGTACGACAGTTTACAATCAGCCCCAGCATTTT	CASSTTVYNQPQHF
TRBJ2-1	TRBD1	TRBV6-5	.	TGTGCCAGCAGGGACAGGGTCGATGAGCAGTTCTTC	CASRDRVDEQFF
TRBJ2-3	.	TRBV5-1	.	TGCGCCAGCGCCCGGGAGAGCTTCACAGATACGCAGTATTTT	CASARESFTDTQYF
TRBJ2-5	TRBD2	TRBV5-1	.	TGCGCCAGCAGATTTACTAGCGATCAAGAGACCCAGTACTTC	CASRFTSDQETQYF
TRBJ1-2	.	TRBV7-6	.	TGTGCCAGCAGCAGTGCCACGGGAGATGGCTACACCTTC	CASSSATGDGYTF
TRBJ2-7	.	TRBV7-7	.	TGTGCTAGCAGCTTATCGGGGTCCTACGAGCAGTACTTC	CASSLSGSYEQYF
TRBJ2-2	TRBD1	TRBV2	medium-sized	TGTGCCAGCGGGACAGGGGGAAGGTCCGGGGAGCTGTTTTTT	CASGTGGRSGELFF
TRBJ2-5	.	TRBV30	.	TGTGCCTGGAGTGACCCATGGGGGAAAGAGACCCAGTACTTC	CAWSDPWGKETQYF
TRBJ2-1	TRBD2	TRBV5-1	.	TGCGCCAGCAGCCAAGGACTAGCGGCATACAATGAGCAGTTCTTC	CASSQGLAAYNEQFF
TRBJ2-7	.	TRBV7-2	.	TGTGCCAGCAGCTTCGGGCGGCATACCTACGAGCAGTACTTC	CASSFGRHTYEQYF
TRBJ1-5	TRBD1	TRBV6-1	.	TGTGCCAGCAGTGATTACAACAGGGGGCGGCCGCAGCCCCAGCATTTT	CASSDYNRGRPQPQHF
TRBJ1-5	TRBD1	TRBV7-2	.	TGTGCCAGCAGCTGGACAGGGGGCAGGTGGAGCAATCAGCCCCAGCATTTT	CASSWTGGRWSNQPQHF
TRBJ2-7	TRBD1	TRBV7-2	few	TGTGCCAGCAGCTTAACAGGGGGCATCGAGCAGTACTTC	CASSLTGGIEQYF
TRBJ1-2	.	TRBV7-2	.	TGTGCCAGCAGCTTTTCTGCGACTAACTATGGCTACACCTTC	CASSFSATNYGYTF
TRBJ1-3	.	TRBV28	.	TGTGCCAGCAGTTTAGACCTAACTGGAAACACCATATATTTT	CASSLDLTGNTIYF
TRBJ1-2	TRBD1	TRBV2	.	TGTGCCAGCATATGGGACAGGGCCTATGGCTACACCTTC	CASIWDRAYGYTF
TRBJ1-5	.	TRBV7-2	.	TGTGCCAGCAGCTTAGGGGTCGCCGAGCCCCAGCATTTT	CASSLGVAEPQHF
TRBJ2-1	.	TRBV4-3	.	TGCGCCAGTTCCGGCACCTCTTACAATGAGCAGTTCTTC	CASSGTSYNEQFF